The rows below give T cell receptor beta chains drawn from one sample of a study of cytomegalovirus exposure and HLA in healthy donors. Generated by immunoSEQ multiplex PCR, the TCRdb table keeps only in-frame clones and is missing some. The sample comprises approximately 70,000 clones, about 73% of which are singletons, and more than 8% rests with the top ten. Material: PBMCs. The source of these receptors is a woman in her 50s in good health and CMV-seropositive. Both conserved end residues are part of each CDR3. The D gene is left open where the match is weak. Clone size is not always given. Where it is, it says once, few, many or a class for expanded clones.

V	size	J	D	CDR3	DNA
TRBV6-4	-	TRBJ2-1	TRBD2	CASSDSASGYNEQFF	TGTGCCAGCAGTGACTCTGCTAGCGGGTACAATGAGCAGTTCTTC
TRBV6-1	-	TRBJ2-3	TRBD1	CASSEYFPHRGPTDTQYF	TGTGCCAGCAGTGAATACTTCCCTCACAGGGGGCCCACAGATACGCAGTATTTT
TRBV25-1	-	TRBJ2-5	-	CATGGRGASQETQYF	TGTGCCACGGGCGGGCGGGGCGCATCCCAAGAGACCCAGTACTTC
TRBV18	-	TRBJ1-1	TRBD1	CASSEGQHSNTEAFF	TGTGCCAGCTCAGAGGGACAGCATTCGAACACTGAAGCTTTCTTT
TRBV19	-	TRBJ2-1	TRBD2	CASSIQQAGGSSEQFF	TGTGCCAGTAGTATTCAGCAAGCGGGGGGAAGCTCTGAGCAGTTCTTC
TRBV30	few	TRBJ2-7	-	CAWGGGGEQYF	TGTGCCTGGGGCGGGGGCGGCGAGCAGTACTTC
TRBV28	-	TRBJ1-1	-	CASRLPGLGTEAFF	TGTGCCAGCAGACTACCGGGACTAGGGACTGAAGCTTTCTTT
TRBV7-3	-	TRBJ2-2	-	CASSQGGPPPGELFF	TGTGCCAGCAGCCAGGGCGGACCCCCCCCCGGGGAGCTGTTTTTT
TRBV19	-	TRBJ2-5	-	CASSLQIQETQYF	TGTGCCAGTAGTCTTCAGATCCAAGAGACCCAGTACTTC
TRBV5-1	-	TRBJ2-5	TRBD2	CASGTSGREEETQYF	TGCGCCAGCGGGACTAGCGGGAGGGAGGAAGAGACCCAGTACTTC
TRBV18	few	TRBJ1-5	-	CASSGLQDQPQHF	TGTGCCAGCTCAGGACTACAGGATCAGCCCCAGCATTTT
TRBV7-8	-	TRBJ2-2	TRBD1	CASSSHRKTGNTGELFF	TGTGCCAGCAGCTCCCACAGAAAGACAGGGAACACCGGGGAACTGTTTTTT
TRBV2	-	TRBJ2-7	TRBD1	CASTVGTVAYEQYF	TGTGCCAGCACTGTCGGGACAGTTGCCTACGAGCAGTACTTC
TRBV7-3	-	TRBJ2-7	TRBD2	CASSPGSGRASAYEQYF	TGTGCCAGCAGCCCTGGTAGCGGGAGGGCTTCCGCCTACGAGCAGTACTTC
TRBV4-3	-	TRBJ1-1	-	CASSQDLSGYAEAFF	TGCGCCAGCAGCCAAGATCTTTCAGGCTACGCTGAAGCTTTCTTT
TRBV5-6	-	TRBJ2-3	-	CASSLVGSGTDTQYF	TGTGCCAGCAGCTTGGTTGGTAGCGGCACAGATACGCAGTATTTT
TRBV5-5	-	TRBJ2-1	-	CASSLHRDNEQFF	TGTGCCAGCAGCTTACACCGGGACAATGAGCAGTTCTTC
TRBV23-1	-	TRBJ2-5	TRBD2	CASSPASGQETQYF	TGCGCCAGCAGTCCGGCTAGCGGCCAAGAGACCCAGTACTTC
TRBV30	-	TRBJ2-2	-	CAWRPVMGHLEHRGAVF	TGTGCCTGGAGACCCGTCATGGGACACCTCGAACACCGGGGAGCTGTTTTT
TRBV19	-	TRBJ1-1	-	CASSITDSTEAFF	TGTGCCAGTAGTATAACAGACAGCACTGAAGCTTTCTTT
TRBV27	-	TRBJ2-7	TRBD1	CASSLNRGQPYEQYF	TGTGCCAGCAGTCTAAACAGGGGGCAACCCTACGAGCAGTACTTC
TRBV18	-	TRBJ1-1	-	CASSPVTETAFF	TGTGCCAGCTCACCAGTTACAGAAACGGCTTTCTTT
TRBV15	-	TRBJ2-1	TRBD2	CATSRDPLAASGRYNNEQFF	TGTGCCACCAGCAGAGATCCTTTGGCGGCTAGCGGGAGGTATAACAATGAGCAGTTCTTC
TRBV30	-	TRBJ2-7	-	CAWSLGTYEQYF	TGTGCCTGGAGCCTTGGGACTTACGAGCAGTACTTC
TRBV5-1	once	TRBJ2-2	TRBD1	CASSSDRDNGELFF	TGCGCCAGCAGCTCGGACAGGGATAACGGGGAGCTGTTTTTT
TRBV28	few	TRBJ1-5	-	CASSVGQGNQPQHF	TGTGCCAGCAGTGTAGGGCAGGGTAATCAGCCCCAGCATTTT
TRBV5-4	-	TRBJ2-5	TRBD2	CASSLTSGSYSYEQYF	TGTGCCAGCAGCTTAACTAGCGGGAGCTATTCGTATGAGCAGTACTTC
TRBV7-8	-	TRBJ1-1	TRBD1	CASSPSAGTGVEVAEAFF	TGTGCCAGCAGCCCTTCCGCCGGGACAGGGGTGGAGGTGGCTGAAGCTTTCTTT
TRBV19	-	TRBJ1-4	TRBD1	CASSTGTGGEKLFF	TGTGCCAGTAGCACCGGGACAGGGGGCGAAAAACTGTTTTTT
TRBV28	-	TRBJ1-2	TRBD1	CASSLRTGHGYTF	TGTGCCAGCAGTTTAAGGACAGGGCATGGCTACACCTTC
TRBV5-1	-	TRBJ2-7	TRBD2	CASSLWGLADTYEQYF	TGCGCCAGCAGCTTGTGGGGACTAGCGGATACCTACGAGCAGTACTTC
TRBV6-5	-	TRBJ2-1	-	CASSRVLGEQFF	TGTGCCAGTTCCAGGGTGCTTGGTGAGCAGTTCTTC
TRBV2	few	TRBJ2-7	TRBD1	CASRSGTGGYSEQYF	TGTGCCAGCAGGTCCGGGACAGGAGGCTACTCCGAGCAGTACTTC
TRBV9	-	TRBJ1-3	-	CASSVSGASGNTIYF	TGTGCCAGCAGCGTTTCCGGTGCCTCTGGAAACACCATATATTTT
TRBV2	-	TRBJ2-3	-	CASSDGASTDTQYF	TGTGCCAGCAGTGACGGAGCTAGCACAGATACGCAGTATTTT
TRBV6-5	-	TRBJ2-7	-	CASKFNRARAYEQYF	TGTGCCAGCAAGTTCAACCGGGCGAGGGCCTACGAGCAGTACTTC
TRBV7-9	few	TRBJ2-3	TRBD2	CASSPRGDTDTQYF	TGTGCCAGCAGCCCGCGGGGGGACACAGATACGCAGTATTTT